What follows are 6 T cell receptor beta chains derived from one specimen sequenced in a study of cytotoxic CD8 clonotypes in ibrutinib-treated CLL. This table comes from immunoSEQ multiplex PCR, and its TCRdb copy is limited to in-frame clones, with some not included. This sample yields 120,000 to 150,000 clones, of which 70% to 85% are seen a single time; around 30% belongs to the top ten. Sequenced here: PBMCs, sampled after 12 months of ibrutinib treatment. The receptor set was obtained from a human donor with chronic lymphocytic leukemia.

This clone was seen just once. The chain has TRBV28 and TRBJ1-2; maybe TRBD1 (5 bases). Germline V gives CDR1 MDHEN, CDR2 SYDVKM. V was clipped by 6 bases and J by 4 bases, with 15 bases between them. CDR3 length: 14 amino acids. The CDR3 loop is CASSPPWTPYGYTF. CDR3 nucleotides: TGTGCCAGCAGCCCCCCCTGGACACCCTATGGCTACACCTTC.

This clone was counted a single time. The V call is TRBV6-1, the J call TRBJ1-1, with D uncertain. V lost 8 bases and J 3 bases, leaving 4 bases between the germline ends. CDR1 and CDR2 (germline): MNHNS, SASEGT. The CDR3 totals 10 residues. DNA for the CDR3: TGTGCCAGCTTTGACACTGAAGCTTTCTTT. This codes for CASFDTEAFF.

This clone was seen more than once but under ten times. The chain links TRBV4-2 to TRBJ2-3, with 14 bases lining up with TRBD2. V gave up 3 bases and J gave up 6 bases; unmatched junction bases: 5. Germline-derived CDR1 and CDR2 are LGHNA and YNFKEQ. The CDR3 runs 16 residues. CDR3 protein: CASSHEGLAGVDTQYF. DNA for the CDR3: TGTGCCAGCAGCCACGAGGGACTAGCGGGAGTTGATACGCAGTATTTT.

V and J are TRBV18 and TRBJ2-7; no reliable D call. The CDR3 is 15 residues long. Germline lookup yields CDR1 KGHSH and CDR2 LQKENI. V was clipped by 3 bases and J by 0 bases, with 12 bases between them. This CDR3 is CASSPPGFSSYEQYF. CDR3 nucleotide sequence: TGTGCCAGCTCACCCCCGGGCTTTAGCTCCTACGAGCAGTACTTC.

The rearrangement links TRBV11-3 to TRBJ2-3; D not resolved. The V and J ends lost 2 bases and 5 bases respectively, with 14 bases between them. The CDR3 loop spans 15 amino acids. The germline V gene encodes CDR1 SGHNT and CDR2 YENEEA. The CDR3 region is CASSLFGGVGDTQYF. The DNA of the CDR3 is TGTGCCAGCAGCTTATTTGGTGGAGTGGGAGATACGCAGTATTTT.

The CDR3 loop is CASSLMYEQYF. The DNA for the CDR3 is TGTGCCAGCAGCTTGATGTACGAGCAGTACTTC. The chain couples TRBV5-8 to TRBJ2-7, with unresolved D. The CDR3 length is 11 residues. Germline CDR1 is SGHTS and CDR2 is YDEGEE. Trimming pared 1 base from V and 4 bases from J, leaving 3 bases between.